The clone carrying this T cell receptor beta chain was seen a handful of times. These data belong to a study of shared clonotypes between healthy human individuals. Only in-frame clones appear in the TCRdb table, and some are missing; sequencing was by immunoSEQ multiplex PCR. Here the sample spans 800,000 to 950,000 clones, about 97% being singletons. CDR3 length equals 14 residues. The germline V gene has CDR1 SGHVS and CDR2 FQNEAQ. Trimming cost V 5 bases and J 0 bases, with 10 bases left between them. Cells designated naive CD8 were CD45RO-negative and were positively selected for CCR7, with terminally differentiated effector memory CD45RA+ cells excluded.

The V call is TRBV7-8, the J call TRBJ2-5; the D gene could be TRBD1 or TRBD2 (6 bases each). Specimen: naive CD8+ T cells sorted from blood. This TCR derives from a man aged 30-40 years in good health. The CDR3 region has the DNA TGTGCCAGCAGCCAGGGGACTTACCAAGAGACCCAGTACTTC. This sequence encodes CASSQGTYQETQYF.